This passage covers 3 T cell receptor beta chains from one sample sequenced in a study of OX40 agonist ivuxolimab in advanced cancers. Sequencing used immunoSEQ multiplex PCR; TCRdb keeps in-frame clones, though not all of them. The sample lists tens of thousands of clones, about 86% occurring once. The source material was CD4+ or CD8+ T cells sorted from blood, sampled in a trial of the OX40 agonist ivuxolimab. The receptors stem from an adult with an advanced solid tumor such as melanoma, head and neck, liver or kidney cancer.

The chain uses TRBV27 and TRBJ1-2; D might be TRBD1 (5 bases). The V gene's germline CDR1 is MNHEY and CDR2 SMNVEV (reference sequence). The length of the CDR3 is 15 residues. V lost 2 bases and J lost 4, with 14 bases in between. The CDR3 loop reads CASSLGGVPSYGYTF. In nucleotides, the CDR3 is TGTGCCAGCAGTTTAGGGGGTGTCCCTAGCTATGGCTACACCTTC.

By share of the sample, this clone is medium-sized. This chain connects TRBV19 to TRBJ2-7; tentative D call: TRBD1 (5 bases). The CDR3 is 11 residues long. Trimming took off 3 bases at V and 6 bases at J, with 6 bases between the two ends. Per the germline V gene, CDR1 is LNHDA and CDR2 is SQIVND (reference sequence). CDR3 residues: CASSMGLEQYF. As DNA, the CDR3 is TGTGCCAGTAGTATGGGGCTCGAGCAGTACTTC.

The genes are TRBV5-4 and TRBJ1-1; D gene uncertain. Germline CDR1 and CDR2: SGHNT and YYREEE (reference sequence). This CDR3 has 15 residues. V lost 0 bases and J 8 bases, leaving 17 bases between the germline ends. As DNA, the CDR3 is TGTGCCAGCAGCTTGGGTGCCGGCCCCAAGGGCGAAGCTTTCTTT. It specifies CASSLGAGPKGEAFF. Looking up the rest from reference TRBV5-4 and TRBJ1-1 gives the full variable domain: ETGVTQSPTHLIKTRGQQVTLRCSSQSGHNTVSWYQQALGQGPQFIFQYYREEENGRGNFPPRFSGLQFPNYSSELNVNALELDDSALYLCASSLGAGPKGEAFFGQGTRLTVV.